This is a list of T cell receptor beta chains from one sample in a study of beta chain features in type 1 diabetes. Sequencing used immunoSEQ multiplex PCR; TCRdb keeps in-frame clones, though not all of them. Of roughly 340,000 clones listed, 13% are singletons. Sample: naive CD4+ T cells from blood. The receptors stem from a woman aged 18-35 years with type 1 diabetes. The CDR3 runs from the conserved cysteine through the conserved F or W. Each record gives: J gene, V gene, clone size, D gene, CDR3 DNA, CDR3 protein. D genes are given only for firm matches. The size entry is marked missing in some rows and otherwise reads once, few, many or a size class.

TRBJ2-5 | TRBV12-5 | few | - | TGTGCTAGTGGTTTGGTCGTGAAGGGGCAAGAGACCCAGTACTTC | CASGLVVKGQETQYF
TRBJ1-5 | TRBV6-1 | - | - | TGTGCCAGCGACCTAATACAGGGTCCCAATCAGCCCCAGCATTTT | CASDLIQGPNQPQHF
TRBJ2-1 | TRBV5-1 | few | - | TGCGCCAGCAGCTGGGGAGACCTGAGCTCCTACAATGAGCAGTTCTTC | CASSWGDLSSYNEQFF
TRBJ2-7 | TRBV30 | few | TRBD1 | TGTGCCTGGAGCATCACGACAGGGGGCTACGAGCAGTACTTC | CAWSITTGGYEQYF
TRBJ1-1 | TRBV10-3 | - | TRBD1 | TGTGCCATCAGTGGGGACAGGGGGGCGAACACTGAAGCTTTCTTT | CAISGDRGANTEAFF
TRBJ2-7 | TRBV19 | - | TRBD2 | TGTGCCACCTCCCTCGGGCTAGCGGGACCCTACGAGCAGTACTTC | CATSLGLAGPYEQYF
TRBJ2-7 | TRBV5-1 | few | - | TGCGCCAGCAGCAAGGACACTGCCTACGAGCAGTACTTC | CASSKDTAYEQYF
TRBJ1-2 | TRBV7-9 | - | - | TGTGCCAGCAGCTTTACTCCAGCGATCTCGACAGAGGGCTACACCTTC | CASSFTPAISTEGYTF
TRBJ2-2 | TRBV27 | few | TRBD1 | TGTGCCAGCAGTTTCGGACAGGGAGGCGGGGAGCTGTTTTTT | CASSFGQGGGELFF
TRBJ1-2 | TRBV30 | few | - | TGTGCCTGGGGACAGTCTAGTGGAGGCTACACCTTC | CAWGQSSGGYTF
TRBJ1-2 | TRBV10-3 | few | - | TGTGCCATCAGTGAGAAACAGACTAACTATGGCTACACCTTC | CAISEKQTNYGYTF
TRBJ2-1 | TRBV5-4 | - | TRBD2 | TGTGCCAGCAGCACTACTAGCGTCGATGAGCAGTTCTTC | CASSTTSVDEQFF
TRBJ2-2 | TRBV5-1 | - | TRBD1 | TGCGCCAGCAGCGAACGGGACAGGGGAACGAACACCGGGGAGCTGTTTTTT | CASSERDRGTNTGELFF
TRBJ2-1 | TRBV5-1 | - | TRBD2 | TGCGCCAGCAGCGGGACTAGCCGGGTCAATGAGCAGTTCTTC | CASSGTSRVNEQFF
TRBJ2-3 | TRBV5-5 | - | - | TGTGCCAGCAGCCAGGGGACGGTCACAGATACGCAGTATTTT | CASSQGTVTDTQYF
TRBJ1-2 | TRBV30 | - | - | TGTGCCTGGAGTCGGGGAGGGAGCTACACCTTC | CAWSRGGSYTF
TRBJ2-2 | TRBV27 | - | - | TGTGCCAGCACTCCCTGGGGGGAGGCGAACACCGGGGAGCTGTTTTTT | CASTPWGEANTGELFF
TRBJ1-2 | TRBV30 | many | - | TGTGCCTGGAGTGTACAGGACTATGGCTACACCTTC | CAWSVQDYGYTF
TRBJ2-3 | TRBV30 | many | - | TGTGCCTGGAGTCTGACAGATACGCAGTATTTT | CAWSLTDTQYF
TRBJ1-1 | TRBV30 | - | - | TGTGCCCTCGAGCGGGAGCCGAACACTGAAGCTTTCTTT | CALEREPNTEAFF
TRBJ1-5 | TRBV18 | - | TRBD1 | TGTGCCAGCTCACCATTGGACAGGGGTTATAGCAATCAGCCCCAGCATTTT | CASSPLDRGYSNQPQHF
TRBJ2-5 | TRBV9 | - | - | TGTGCCAGCAGCGTAGAACGGGGGGCCCAAGAGACCCAGTACTTC | CASSVERGAQETQYF
TRBJ2-3 | TRBV15 | few | - | TGTGCCACCAGCAGAGATGGCGGGACGTACACAGATACGCAGTATTTT | CATSRDGGTYTDTQYF
TRBJ1-1 | TRBV5-1 | few | - | TGCGCCAGCAGCTTGGCATGGGGGGTCGACACTGAAGCTTTCTTT | CASSLAWGVDTEAFF
TRBJ1-2 | TRBV7-2 | - | - | TGTGCCAGCAGTTTAGGTGGGGGGGATGAAGGCTATGGCTACACCTTC | CASSLGGGDEGYGYTF
TRBJ1-2 | TRBV28 | - | - | TGTGCCAGCACAGGAACGGGATGGTATGGCTACACCTTC | CASTGTGWYGYTF
TRBJ2-1 | TRBV5-4 | - | - | TGTGCCAGCAGCTTGGGCGGGTTCGCAGCTAACAATGAGCAGTTCTTC | CASSLGGFAANNEQFF
TRBJ2-7 | TRBV7-7 | few | - | TGTGCCAGCAGCCCCCGACTCGACTCCTACGAGCAGTACTTC | CASSPRLDSYEQYF
TRBJ2-1 | TRBV5-1 | few | - | TGCGCCAGCAGCTTGGTTCTGGGGAGTGAGCAGTTCTTC | CASSLVLGSEQFF
TRBJ2-1 | TRBV9 | few | TRBD2 | TGTGCCAGCAGCGAGGGGTTGGCTAGCGGGAGAGGGGAGCAGTTCTTC | CASSEGLASGRGEQFF
TRBJ2-1 | TRBV7-2 | few | TRBD2 | TGTGCCAGCAGCTATACCGGGACTACGAATGAGCAGTTCTTC | CASSYTGTTNEQFF
TRBJ1-5 | TRBV11-2 | - | - | TGTGCCAGCAGCTTAGATAGAGAAACTTATAGCAATCAGCCCCAGCATTTT | CASSLDRETYSNQPQHF
TRBJ1-4 | TRBV2 | - | TRBD1 | TGTGCCAGCAGTGCCGGGACAGGGACGGAAAAACTGTTTTTT | CASSAGTGTEKLFF
TRBJ1-2 | TRBV28 | few | - | TGTGCCAGCGGGCAGACCTACTATGGCTACACCTTC | CASGQTYYGYTF
TRBJ2-5 | TRBV7-2 | few | - | TGTGCCAGCAGCTTAGCGGCTAGCGAAGGGGAGACCCAGTACTTC | CASSLAASEGETQYF
TRBJ2-1 | TRBV11-1 | few | TRBD2 | TGTGCCAGCAGCCTACAAGCGGGAGGCACCTACAATGAGCAGTTCTTC | CASSLQAGGTYNEQFF
TRBJ2-1 | TRBV18 | - | TRBD2 | TGTGCCAGCTCACCTATAGCGGGCTCCTACAATGAGCAGTTCTTC | CASSPIAGSYNEQFF
TRBJ2-1 | TRBV19 | - | TRBD2 | TGTGCCAGCGATACGGGGAGGGCGGGAGCTGAGCAGTTCTTC | CASDTGRAGAEQFF
TRBJ1-5 | TRBV5-1 | few | - | TGCGCCAGCAGCTTGTCCTACGGAGGTAATCAGCCCCAGCATTTT | CASSLSYGGNQPQHF
TRBJ1-3 | TRBV5-4 | few | TRBD1 | TGTGCCAGCGGGGACAGAACTGGAAACACCATATATTTT | CASGDRTGNTIYF
TRBJ2-5 | TRBV11-3 | few | - | TGTGCCAGCGGAATAGGGGGGGAGAAAGAGACCCAGTACTTC | CASGIGGEKETQYF
TRBJ2-5 | TRBV6-6 | - | - | TGTGCCAGCATTCACAGGGCCCACCAAGAGACCCAGTACTTC | CASIHRAHQETQYF
TRBJ2-4 | TRBV23-1 | few | TRBD1 | TGCGCCAGCAGTCAATTGGAAGGGACAGGGGCCGAACTAGCCAAAAACATTCAGTACTTC | CASSQLEGTGAELAKNIQYF
TRBJ2-5 | TRBV10-3 | - | TRBD2 | TGTGCCACCCGGACTAGCGGGAGCCCCCAGGGGGACCAGTACTTC | CATRTSGSPQGDQYF
TRBJ1-1 | TRBV25-1 | - | - | TGTGCCAGCAGTCTAGGGAACACTGAAGCTTTCTTT | CASSLGNTEAFF
TRBJ1-5 | TRBV19 | few | TRBD1 | TGTGCCACAGGGACAGGGTATCAGCCCCAGCATTTT | CATGTGYQPQHF
TRBJ2-5 | TRBV4-1 | few | TRBD2 | TGCGCCAGCAGCCAAGATCCGGCGGGACTAGCGGGAGTTGAGACCCAGTACTTC | CASSQDPAGLAGVETQYF
TRBJ1-2 | TRBV5-1 | few | TRBD1 | TGCGCCAGCAGCTGGGGACAGGGGGCAACCTATGGCTACACCTTC | CASSWGQGATYGYTF
TRBJ2-3 | TRBV18 | - | TRBD2 | TGTGCCAGCCTAACCGGGACTAGCGGAGGGGATACGCAGTATTTT | CASLTGTSGGDTQYF
TRBJ1-1 | TRBV2 | - | TRBD1 | TGTGCCAGCAGTGCACAGGGGGGGAACACTGAAGCTTTCTTT | CASSAQGGNTEAFF
TRBJ2-2 | TRBV19 | few | - | TGTGCCAGTAGTATAGACTCACTCCGGGACTCCTCGGACGGGGAGCTGTTTTTT | CASSIDSLRDSSDGELFF
TRBJ1-1 | TRBV7-2 | few | TRBD1 | TGTGCCAGCAGTCCAGGGGGCGCTTTCGTCACTGAAGCTTTCTTT | CASSPGGAFVTEAFF
TRBJ1-1 | TRBV27 | - | - | TGTGCCAGCAGTTTATCGAGGTTTCCGAACACTGAAGCTTTCTTT | CASSLSRFPNTEAFF
TRBJ2-7 | TRBV9 | few | - | TGTGCCAGCAGCGTAGCGACATGGACCTACGAGCAGTACTTC | CASSVATWTYEQYF
TRBJ2-1 | TRBV28 | few | - | TGTGCCAGCAGTTTAGGTTTAGTTTCGGGGAATGAGCAGTTCTTC | CASSLGLVSGNEQFF